This entry lists 7 T cell receptor beta chains sequenced from one sample in a study of blood T cell repertoires in COVID-19. Clones were read by immunoSEQ multiplex PCR, and TCRdb kept only the in-frame ones, dropping some. The sample has 200,000 to 300,000 clones, roughly 88% seen once. The material sequenced was peripheral blood. These receptors were collected from a human donor in a cohort sampled during active COVID-19.

The chain couples TRBV6-5 to TRBJ2-3; TRBD2 matches 9 bases. Trimming at V came to 6 bases and at J to 2 bases, leaving 6 bases not matched to a gene. There are 15 residues in the CDR3. Germline loops: CDR1 MNHEY, CDR2 SVGAGI. DNA for the CDR3: TGTGCCAGCAGGGCTAGCGGGGTACCCACAGATACGCAGTATTTT. Translation: CASRASGVPTDTQYF.

This clone turned up a few times. The chain is built from TRBV30 and TRBJ1-1; TRBD1 is a possible D gene (5 bases). The CDR3 loop spans 12 amino acids. Deletions cut 4 bases from V and 3 bases from J, with 9 bases between. Germline loops: CDR1 GTSNPN, CDR2 SVGIG (reference sequence). The CDR3 region is CAWNQGHTEAFF. In DNA, the CDR3 is TGTGCCTGGAATCAGGGTCACACTGAAGCTTTCTTT.

V usage is TRBV6-2 or TRBV6-3 and J usage is TRBJ2-3; 7 nucleotides align to TRBD1. CDR3 size: 15 residues. The trim removed 5 bases at V and 3 bases at J, leaving 8 bases unmatched. CDR1 is MNHEY and CDR2 is SVGEGT in the germline V gene. The CDR3 is CASSEQGERTDTQYF. The CDR3 DNA is TGTGCCAGCAGTGAGCAGGGGGAAAGGACAGATACGCAGTATTTT.

The V and J genes are TRBV5-1 and TRBJ2-7, with 7 bases matching TRBD1. The V and J ends lost 0 bases and 6 bases, in that order; junction bases with no gene match: 6. Per germline, CDR1 SGHRS and CDR2 YFSETQ. The CDR3 consists of 14 residues. The DNA of the CDR3 is TGCGCCAGCAGCTTGGACAGGGGACACGGCGAGCAGTACTTC. This encodes CASSLDRGHGEQYF.

In nucleotides, the CDR3 is TGTGCCAGTAGTACCCAACCTTACAGGGGCACCTCTCCCACCTTC. Its translation: CASSTQPYRGTSPTF. The chain is built from TRBV19 and TRBJ1-2; 7 bases are a match to TRBD1. Germline loops: CDR1 LNHDA, CDR2 SQIVND (reference sequence). The length of the CDR3 is 15 residues. Unmatched junction bases numbered 18, after V lost 4 bases and J lost 13 bases.

The J gene is TRBJ1-2, the V gene TRBV4-1; TRBD1 matches at 8 bases. Germline V gene data show CDR1 as MGHRA and CDR2 as YSYEKL. This CDR3 comprises 15 residues. V lost 5 bases and J lost 8; bases outside the gene matches: 13. CDR3 sequence (DNA): TGCGCCAGCAGCTCCCGGCCGACAGGGGATAGGGGCTACACCTTC. Its translation: CASSSRPTGDRGYTF.

V is TRBV9 and J is TRBJ1-6; weak D call: TRBD1 (5 bases). The V gene's germline CDR1 is SGDLS and CDR2 YYNGEE. The V gene lost 0 bases and the J gene lost 7 bases, with 17 bases spanning the gap. The CDR3 has 17 residues. In DNA, the CDR3 is TGTGCCAGCAGCGTAGCGGGGGGATCAGACACCAATTCACCCCTCCACTTT. This codes for CASSVAGGSDTNSPLHF.